This T cell receptor beta chain originates from a study of CD8+ T cells in alopecia areata. Study at large: A regimen of oral tofacitinib, 5 to 10 mg twice daily, was given to treated patients. The study gave tofacitinib for 6 to 18 months, then 6 months off drug. Findings of the study overall: Clonality was higher in lesional than normal scalp, especially in alopecia totalis/universalis. Among the cells sequenced in scalp samples are also the resident alphabeta T cells of normal skin.

Per the germline V gene, CDR1 is GTSNPN and CDR2 is SVGIG (reference sequence). The CDR3 has 14 amino acids. V was trimmed by 2 bases and J by 5 bases, leaving 13 bases between them. Reverse transcribed after extraction, RNA yielded cDNA as the sequencing template. Generated by immunoSEQ multiplex PCR, the TCRdb table keeps only in-frame clones and is missing some. The sample has around 250,000 clones; under 80% are singletons. Notes on this clone: Antigen unknown.

The material sequenced was CD4+ T cells sorted from blood, taken at week 0. This clonotype was sampled from a human donor with alopecia areata. This sequence joins TRBV30 and TRBJ1-5; D not certain. The CDR3 DNA reads as TGTGCCTGGAGTCAGACAATAAGAGATCAGCCCCAGCATTTT. Protein sequence: CAWSQTIRDQPQHF.